This T cell receptor (beta chain) was recorded in a study of blood T cells in healthy people across ages. Per sample, extraction of total RNA gave at least 5 micrograms in every case. The second PCR ran roughly 6 to 11 cycles with a sample-barcoded 5' primer and J-beta primers. In TCRdb, the 5' RACE reads were re-called with MiXCR into one record per CDR3 protein. The table records about 780,000 distinct CDR3 sequences, roughly 46% of them present only once. The V gene lost 4 bases and the J gene lost 1 base, with 1 base spanning the gap. CDR3 length equals 11 residues. Germline V gives CDR1 LGHNT, CDR2 FRNRAP.

This TCR was recovered from a man older than 75 in good health. V and J are TRBV12-5 and TRBJ2-5; no firm D call. The sequencing sample was made of blood. CDR3 protein: CASGSQETQYF. CDR3 DNA sequence: TGTGCTAGTGGTTCCCAAGAGACCCAGTACTTC.